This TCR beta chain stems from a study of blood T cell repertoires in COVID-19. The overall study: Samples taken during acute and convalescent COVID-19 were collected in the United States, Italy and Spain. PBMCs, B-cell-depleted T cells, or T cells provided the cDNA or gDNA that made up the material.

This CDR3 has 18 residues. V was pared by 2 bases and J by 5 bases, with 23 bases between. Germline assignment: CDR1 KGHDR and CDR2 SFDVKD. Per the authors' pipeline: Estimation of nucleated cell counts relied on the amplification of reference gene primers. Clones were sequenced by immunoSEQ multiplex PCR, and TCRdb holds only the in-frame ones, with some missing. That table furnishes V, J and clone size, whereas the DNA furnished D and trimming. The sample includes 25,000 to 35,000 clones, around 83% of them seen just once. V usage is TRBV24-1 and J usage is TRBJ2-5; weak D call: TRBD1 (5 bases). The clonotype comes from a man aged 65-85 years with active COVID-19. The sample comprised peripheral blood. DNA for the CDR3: TGTGCCACCAGTGATTCCCGTTGGGGCTCAGGGAAGAGGGAGACCCAGTACTTC. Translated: CATSDSRWGSGKRETQYF.